Sequencing of this TCR beta chain was carried out in a study of blood T cell repertoires in COVID-19. Background on the study: Sites in the United States, Italy and Spain provided acute and convalescent COVID-19 samples.

Participant-reported clinical history was the basis for cohort assignment. Some clones are missing from TCRdb's copy, which holds only in-frame ones; the method was immunoSEQ multiplex PCR. The sample consists of hundreds of thousands of clones, approximately 90% of them appearing once. The CDR3 has 16 amino acids. In germline, CDR1 is SQVTM, CDR2 ANQGSEA. The V gene end was trimmed by 4 bases and the J gene end by 6 bases; junction bases not matched to a gene: 12. This clonotype originated in a man in his thirties or forties who had recovered from COVID-19. The sequenced sample was PBMCs or T cells enriched from blood (not recorded which). This chain connects TRBV29-1 to TRBJ2-1; 10 bases are a match to TRBD2. In nucleotides, the CDR3 is TGCAGCGTTGCGAACCACCTAGCGGGAGAGTCCAATGAGCAGTTCTTC. Amino acids: CSVANHLAGESNEQFF.